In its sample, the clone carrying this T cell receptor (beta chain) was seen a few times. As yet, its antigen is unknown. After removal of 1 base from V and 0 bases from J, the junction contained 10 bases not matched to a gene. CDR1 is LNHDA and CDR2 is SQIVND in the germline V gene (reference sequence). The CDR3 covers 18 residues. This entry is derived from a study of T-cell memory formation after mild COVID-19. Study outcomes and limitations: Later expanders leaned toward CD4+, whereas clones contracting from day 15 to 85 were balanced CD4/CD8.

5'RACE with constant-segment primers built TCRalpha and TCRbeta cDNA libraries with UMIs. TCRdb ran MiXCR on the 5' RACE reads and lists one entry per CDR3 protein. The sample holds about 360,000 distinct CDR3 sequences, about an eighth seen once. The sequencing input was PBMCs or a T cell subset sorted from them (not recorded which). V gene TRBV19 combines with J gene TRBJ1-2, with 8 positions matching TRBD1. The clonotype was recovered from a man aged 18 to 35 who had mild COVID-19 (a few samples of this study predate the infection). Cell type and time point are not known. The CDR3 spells CASSIVGDRTDANYGYTF. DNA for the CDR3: TGTGCCAGTAGTATAGTGGGGGACAGGACAGACGCTAACTATGGCTACACCTTC.